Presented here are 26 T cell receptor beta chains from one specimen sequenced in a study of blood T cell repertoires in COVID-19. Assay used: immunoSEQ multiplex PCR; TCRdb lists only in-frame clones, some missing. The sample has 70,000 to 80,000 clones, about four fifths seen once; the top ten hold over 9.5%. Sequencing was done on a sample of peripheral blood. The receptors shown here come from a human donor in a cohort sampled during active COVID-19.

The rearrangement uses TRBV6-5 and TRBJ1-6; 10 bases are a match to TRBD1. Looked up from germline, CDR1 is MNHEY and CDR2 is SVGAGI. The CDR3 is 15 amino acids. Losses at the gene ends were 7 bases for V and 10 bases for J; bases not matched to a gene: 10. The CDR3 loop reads CASTSTGQGRSPLHF. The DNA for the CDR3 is TGTGCCAGCACCTCTACGGGACAGGGGAGATCACCCCTCCACTTT.

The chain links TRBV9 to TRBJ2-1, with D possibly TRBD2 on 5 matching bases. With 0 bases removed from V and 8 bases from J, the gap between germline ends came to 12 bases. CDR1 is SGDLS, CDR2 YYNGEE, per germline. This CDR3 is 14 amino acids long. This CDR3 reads CASSVGRFGDEQFF. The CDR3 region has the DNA TGTGCCAGCAGCGTAGGAAGGTTCGGGGATGAGCAGTTCTTC.

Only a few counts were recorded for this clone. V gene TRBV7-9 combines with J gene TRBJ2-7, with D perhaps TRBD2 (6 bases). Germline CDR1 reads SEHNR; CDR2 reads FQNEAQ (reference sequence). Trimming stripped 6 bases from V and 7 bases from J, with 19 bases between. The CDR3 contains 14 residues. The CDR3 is CASRLAGGTGEQYF. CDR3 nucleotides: TGTGCCAGCAGGCTTGCAGGCGGGACGGGGGAGCAGTACTTC.

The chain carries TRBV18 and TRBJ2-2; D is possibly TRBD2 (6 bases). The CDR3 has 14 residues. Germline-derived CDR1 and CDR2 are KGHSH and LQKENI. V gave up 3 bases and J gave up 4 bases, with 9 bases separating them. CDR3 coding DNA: TGTGCCAGCTCACCCCAGGGAGGCACCGGGGAGCTGTTTTTT. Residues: CASSPQGGTGELFF.

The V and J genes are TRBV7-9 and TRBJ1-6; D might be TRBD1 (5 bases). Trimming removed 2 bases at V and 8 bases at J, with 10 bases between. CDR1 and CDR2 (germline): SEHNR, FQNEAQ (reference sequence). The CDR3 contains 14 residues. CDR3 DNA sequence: TGTGCCAGCAGCTTATTAACGGGGGATTCACCCCTCCACTTT. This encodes CASSLLTGDSPLHF. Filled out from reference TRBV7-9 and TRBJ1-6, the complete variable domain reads DTGVSQNPRHKITKRGQNVTFRCDPISEHNRLYWYRQTLGQGPEFLTYFQNEAQLEKSRLLSDRFSAERPKGSFSTLEIQRTEQGDSAMYLCASSLLTGDSPLHFGNGTRLTVT.

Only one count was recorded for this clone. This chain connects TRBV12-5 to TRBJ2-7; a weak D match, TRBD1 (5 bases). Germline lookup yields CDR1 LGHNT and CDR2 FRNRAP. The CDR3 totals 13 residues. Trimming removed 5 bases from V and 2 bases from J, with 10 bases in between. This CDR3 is CASGTGLPYEQYF. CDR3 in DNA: TGTGCTAGTGGTACAGGCCTACCCTACGAGCAGTACTTC.

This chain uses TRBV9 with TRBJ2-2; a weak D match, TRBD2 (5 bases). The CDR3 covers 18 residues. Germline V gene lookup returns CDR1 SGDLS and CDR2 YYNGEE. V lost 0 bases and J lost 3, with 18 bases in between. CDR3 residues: CASSVAPGNWQHTGELFF. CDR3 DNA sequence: TGTGCCAGCAGCGTAGCTCCCGGGAACTGGCAGCACACCGGGGAGCTGTTTTTT.

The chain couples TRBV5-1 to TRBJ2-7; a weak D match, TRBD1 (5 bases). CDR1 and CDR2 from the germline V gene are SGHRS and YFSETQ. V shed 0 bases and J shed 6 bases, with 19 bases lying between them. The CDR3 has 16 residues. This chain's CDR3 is CASSLERTQGFGEQYF. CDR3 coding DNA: TGCGCCAGCAGCTTGGAGAGAACTCAGGGTTTTGGCGAGCAGTACTTC.

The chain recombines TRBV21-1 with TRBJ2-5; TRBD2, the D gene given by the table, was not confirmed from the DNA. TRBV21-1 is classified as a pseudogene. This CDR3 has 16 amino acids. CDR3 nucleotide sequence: TGTGCCAGCAGCAAAGCTGCTTGCGGGAGCAGGGAGACCCAGTACTTC. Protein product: CASSKAACGSRETQYF.

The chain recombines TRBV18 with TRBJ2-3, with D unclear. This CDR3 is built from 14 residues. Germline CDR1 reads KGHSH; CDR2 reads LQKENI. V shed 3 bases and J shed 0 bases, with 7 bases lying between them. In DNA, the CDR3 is TGTGCCAGCTCACCGACAACTAGCACAGATACGCAGTATTTT. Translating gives CASSPTTSTDTQYF.

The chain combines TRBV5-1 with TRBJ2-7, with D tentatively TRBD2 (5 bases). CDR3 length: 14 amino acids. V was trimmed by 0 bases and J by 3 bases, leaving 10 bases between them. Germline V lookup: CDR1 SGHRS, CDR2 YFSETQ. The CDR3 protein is CASSLDPGNYEQYF. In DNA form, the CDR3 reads TGCGCCAGCAGCTTGGATCCGGGGAACTACGAGCAGTACTTC. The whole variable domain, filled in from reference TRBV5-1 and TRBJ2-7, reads KAGVTQTPRYLIKTRGQQVTLSCSPISGHRSVSWYQQTPGQGLQFLFEYFSETQRNKGNFPGRFSGRQFSNSRSEMNVSTLELGDSALYLCASSLDPGNYEQYFGPGTRLTVT.

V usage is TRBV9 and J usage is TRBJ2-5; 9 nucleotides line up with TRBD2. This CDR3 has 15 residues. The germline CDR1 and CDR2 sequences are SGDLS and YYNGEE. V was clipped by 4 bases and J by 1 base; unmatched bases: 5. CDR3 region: CASSPGTSTQETQYF. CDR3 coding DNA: TGTGCCAGCAGCCCTGGGACTAGCACCCAAGAGACCCAGTACTTC.

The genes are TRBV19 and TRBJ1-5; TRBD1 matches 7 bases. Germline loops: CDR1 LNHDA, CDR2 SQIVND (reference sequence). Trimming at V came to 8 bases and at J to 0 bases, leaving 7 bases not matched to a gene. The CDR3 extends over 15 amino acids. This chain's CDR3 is CASAETGNSNQPQHF. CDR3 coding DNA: TGTGCCAGTGCGGAGACAGGGAATAGCAATCAGCCCCAGCATTTT.

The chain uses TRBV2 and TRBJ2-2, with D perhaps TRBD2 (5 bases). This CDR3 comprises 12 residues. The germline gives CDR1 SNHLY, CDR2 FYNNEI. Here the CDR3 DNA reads TGTGGCGGACGGGGATCCACCGGGGAGCTGTTTTTT. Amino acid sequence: CGGRGSTGELFF.

In nucleotides, the CDR3 is TGTGCCAGCAGCCAACGGGGACAGGGGGGAACTAATGAAAAACTGTTTTTT. It is translated as CASSQRGQGGTNEKLFF. The chain has TRBV4-2 and TRBJ1-4; 11 bases map to TRBD1. The CDR3 is 17 amino acids. Germline lookup yields CDR1 LGHNA and CDR2 YNFKEQ. Losses at the gene ends were 2 bases for V and 1 base for J; bases not matched to a gene: 3.

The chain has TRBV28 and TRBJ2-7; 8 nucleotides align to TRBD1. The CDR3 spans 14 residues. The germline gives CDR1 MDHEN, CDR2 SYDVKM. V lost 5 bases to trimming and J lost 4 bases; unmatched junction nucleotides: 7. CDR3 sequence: CASSTSDRAYEQYF. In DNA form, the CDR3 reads TGTGCCAGCAGTACCTCGGACAGGGCGTACGAGCAGTACTTC.

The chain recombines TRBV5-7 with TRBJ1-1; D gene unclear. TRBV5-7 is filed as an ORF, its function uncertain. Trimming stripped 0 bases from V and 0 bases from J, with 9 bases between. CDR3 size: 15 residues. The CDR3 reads CASSLVGEMNTEAFF. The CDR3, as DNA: TGTGCCAGCAGCTTGGTTGGAGAAATGAACACTGAAGCTTTCTTT.

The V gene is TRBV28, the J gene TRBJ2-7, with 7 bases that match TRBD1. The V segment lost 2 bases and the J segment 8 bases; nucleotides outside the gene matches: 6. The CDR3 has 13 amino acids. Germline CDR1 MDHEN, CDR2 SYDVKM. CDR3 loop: CASSLGTAFKQYF. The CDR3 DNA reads TGTGCCAGCAGTTTAGGGACAGCTTTCAAGCAGTACTTC. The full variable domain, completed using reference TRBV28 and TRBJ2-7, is DVKVTQSSRYLVKRTGEKVFLECVQDMDHENMFWYRQDPGLGLRLIYFSYDVKMKEKGDIPEGYSVSREKKERFSLILESASTNQTSMYLCASSLGTAFKQYFGPGTRLTVT.

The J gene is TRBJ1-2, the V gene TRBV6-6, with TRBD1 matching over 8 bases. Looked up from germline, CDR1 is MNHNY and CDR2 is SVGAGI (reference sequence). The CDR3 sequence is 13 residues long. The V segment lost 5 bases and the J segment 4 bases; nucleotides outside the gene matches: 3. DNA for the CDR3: TGTGCCAGCAGTCCGGACAGGGCCTATGGCTACACCTTC. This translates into CASSPDRAYGYTF.

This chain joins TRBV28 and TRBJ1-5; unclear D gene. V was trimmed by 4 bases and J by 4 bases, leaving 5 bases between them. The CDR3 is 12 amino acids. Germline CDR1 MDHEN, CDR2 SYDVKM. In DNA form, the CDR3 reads TGTGCCAGCAGTTCCCTAAATCAGCCCCAGCATTTT. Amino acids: CASSSLNQPQHF. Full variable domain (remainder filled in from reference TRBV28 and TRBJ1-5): DVKVTQSSRYLVKRTGEKVFLECVQDMDHENMFWYRQDPGLGLRLIYFSYDVKMKEKGDIPEGYSVSREKKERFSLILESASTNQTSMYLCASSSLNQPQHFGDGTRLSIL.

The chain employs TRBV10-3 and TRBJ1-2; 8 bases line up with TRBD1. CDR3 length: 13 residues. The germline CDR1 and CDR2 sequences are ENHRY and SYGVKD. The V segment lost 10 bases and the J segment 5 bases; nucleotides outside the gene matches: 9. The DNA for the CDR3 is TGTGCCAGGCGACAGGGGATTAATTATGGCTACACCTTC. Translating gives CARRQGINYGYTF.

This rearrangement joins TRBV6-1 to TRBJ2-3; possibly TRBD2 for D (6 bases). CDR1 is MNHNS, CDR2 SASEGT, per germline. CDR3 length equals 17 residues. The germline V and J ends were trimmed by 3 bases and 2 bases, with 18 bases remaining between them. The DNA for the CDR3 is TGTGCCAGCAGTGACCACCCGTTGGCGGGGACCACAGATACGCAGTATTTT. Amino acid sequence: CASSDHPLAGTTDTQYF.

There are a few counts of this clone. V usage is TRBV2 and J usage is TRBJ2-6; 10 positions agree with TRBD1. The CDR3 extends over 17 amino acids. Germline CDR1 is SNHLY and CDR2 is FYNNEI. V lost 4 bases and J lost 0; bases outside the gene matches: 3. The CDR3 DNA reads TGTGCCAGCAGTGCCGGGACAGGGGCCTCTGGGGCCAACGTCCTGACTTTC. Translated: CASSAGTGASGANVLTF.

The CDR3 loop is CASSQASGQGYYEQYF. CDR3 nucleotide sequence: TGTGCCAGCAGCCAAGCTAGCGGACAGGGGTACTACGAGCAGTACTTC. This sequence joins TRBV4-2 and TRBJ2-7; 9 bases line up with TRBD1. Germline assignment: CDR1 LGHNA and CDR2 YNFKEQ. The CDR3 loop spans 16 amino acids. Germline trimming cut 1 base from V and 3 bases from J; bases unmatched to any gene: 7.

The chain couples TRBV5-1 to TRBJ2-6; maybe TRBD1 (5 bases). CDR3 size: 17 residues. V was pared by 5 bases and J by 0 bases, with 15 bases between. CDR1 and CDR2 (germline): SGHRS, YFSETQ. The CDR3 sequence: CASSNGHVSSGANVLTF. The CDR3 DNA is TGCGCCAGCAGTAATGGACATGTAAGCTCTGGGGCCAACGTCCTGACTTTC. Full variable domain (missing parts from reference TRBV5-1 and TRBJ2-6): KAGVTQTPRYLIKTRGQQVTLSCSPISGHRSVSWYQQTPGQGLQFLFEYFSETQRNKGNFPGRFSGRQFSNSRSEMNVSTLELGDSALYLCASSNGHVSSGANVLTFGAGSRLTVL.

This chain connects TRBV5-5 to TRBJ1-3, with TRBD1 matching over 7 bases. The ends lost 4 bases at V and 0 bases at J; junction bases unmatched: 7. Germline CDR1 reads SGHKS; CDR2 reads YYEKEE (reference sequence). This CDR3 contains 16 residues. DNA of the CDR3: TGTGCCAGCAGCGCGGGACAGCCCCGCTCTGGAAACACCATATATTTT. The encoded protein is CASSAGQPRSGNTIYF. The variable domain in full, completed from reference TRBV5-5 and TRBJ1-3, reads DAGVTQSPTHLIKTRGQQVTLRCSPISGHKSVSWYQQVLGQGPQFIFQYYEKEERGRGNFPDRFSARQFPNYSSELNVNALLLGDSALYLCASSAGQPRSGNTIYFGEGSWLTVV.